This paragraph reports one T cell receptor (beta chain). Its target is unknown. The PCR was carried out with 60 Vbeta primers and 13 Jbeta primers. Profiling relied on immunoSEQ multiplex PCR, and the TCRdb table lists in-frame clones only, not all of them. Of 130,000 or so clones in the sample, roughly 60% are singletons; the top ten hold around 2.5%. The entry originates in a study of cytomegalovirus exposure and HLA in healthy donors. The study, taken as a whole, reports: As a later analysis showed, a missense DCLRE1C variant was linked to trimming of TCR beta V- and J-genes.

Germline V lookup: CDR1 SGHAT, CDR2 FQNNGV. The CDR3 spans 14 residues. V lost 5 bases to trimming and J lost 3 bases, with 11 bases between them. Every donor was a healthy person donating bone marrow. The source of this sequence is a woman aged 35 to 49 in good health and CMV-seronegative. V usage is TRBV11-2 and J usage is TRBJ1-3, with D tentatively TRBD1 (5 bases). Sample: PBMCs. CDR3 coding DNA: TGTGCCAGCAGCAATGGGGGGTTTGGAAACACCATATATTTT. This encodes CASSNGGFGNTIYF.